The clone carrying this T cell receptor (beta chain) was recorded once. Clones were sequenced by immunoSEQ multiplex PCR, and TCRdb holds only the in-frame ones, with some missing. The data show about 480,000 clones, about 91% seen once. The data originate from a study of blood T cell repertoires in COVID-19. Study-wide context: Nucleic acid was either cDNA or gDNA, and it came from T cells, B-cell-depleted T cells, or PBMCs.

The CDR3 contains 13 residues. V was pared by 3 bases and J by 6 bases, with 12 bases between. The germline gives CDR1 GTSNPN, CDR2 SVGIG (reference sequence). The gene calls are TRBV30 and TRBJ1-5; a possible D gene is TRBD1 (6 bases). Material for sequencing was peripheral blood. The TCR sequence derives from a young man with COVID-19, enrolled during active disease. Written as DNA, the CDR3 is TGTGCCTGGAGCTCGGGGGGCAGTCAGCCCCAGCATTTT. It encodes CAWSSGGSQPQHF.